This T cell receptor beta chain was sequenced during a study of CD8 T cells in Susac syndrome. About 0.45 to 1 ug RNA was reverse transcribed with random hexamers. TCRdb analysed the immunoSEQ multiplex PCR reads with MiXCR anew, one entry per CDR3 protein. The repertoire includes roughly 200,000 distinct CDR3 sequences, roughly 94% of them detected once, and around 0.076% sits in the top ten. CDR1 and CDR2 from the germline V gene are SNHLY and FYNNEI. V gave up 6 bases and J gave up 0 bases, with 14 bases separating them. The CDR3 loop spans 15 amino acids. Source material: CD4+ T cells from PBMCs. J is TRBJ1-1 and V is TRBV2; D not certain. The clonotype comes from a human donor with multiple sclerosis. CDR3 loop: CASSPSPSLNTEAFF. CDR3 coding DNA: TGTGCCAGCAGCCCCTCCCCGTCCTTGAACACTGAAGCTTTCTTT.